The present TCR beta chain was sequenced within a study of T cell responses to AZD1222 COVID-19 vaccine. Study-level findings and limits: Epitopes outside B.1.351 and B.1.1.7 mutated regions reportedly drew nearly half of spike TCRs.

This clone was seen once. Its antigen remains unidentified. The germline V gene encodes CDR1 MNHEY and CDR2 SVGAGI. CDR3 length: 15 amino acids. Trimming removed 4 bases at V and 2 bases at J, with 11 bases between. TCRdb's table, derived via immunoSEQ multiplex PCR, lists solely in-frame clones and lacks some. The repertoire has some 150,000 clones, approximately 89% of them found once; the top ten carry roughly 1.7%. This TCR was sampled from an adult who received the AZD1222 COVID-19 vaccine. Specimen: peripheral blood, collected 28 days after the second AZD1222 dose. The chain has TRBV6-5 and TRBJ2-2, with TRBD1 as a possible D gene (6 bases). The CDR3 loop reads CASSSPGHNTGELFF. CDR3 sequence (DNA): TGTGCCAGCAGTTCCCCGGGACATAACACCGGGGAGCTGTTTTTT.